A single sample is the source of the 28 T cell receptor beta chains below, sequenced in a study of blood T cell repertoires in COVID-19. Data came from immunoSEQ multiplex PCR; TCRdb stores just in-frame clones and leaves some out. The profile shows fewer than 200,000 clones, roughly nine tenths of them singletons. Specimen: peripheral blood. All receptors derive from a man aged 55 to 69 with acute or convalescent COVID-19.

This clone was seen just once. The genes are TRBV28 and TRBJ1-5; no definite D call. The CDR3 contains 14 residues. Trimming stripped 2 bases from V and 6 bases from J, with 11 bases between. Germline CDR1 is MDHEN and CDR2 is SYDVKM. This CDR3 is CASSLGRNSQPQHF. The CDR3 DNA is TGTGCCAGCAGTTTAGGCAGGAATAGTCAGCCCCAGCATTTT. Looking up the rest from reference TRBV28 and TRBJ1-5 gives the full variable domain: DVKVTQSSRYLVKRTGEKVFLECVQDMDHENMFWYRQDPGLGLRLIYFSYDVKMKEKGDIPEGYSVSREKKERFSLILESASTNQTSMYLCASSLGRNSQPQHFGDGTRLSIL.

This chain joins TRBV7-2 and TRBJ2-5; 9 bases map to TRBD1. Germline V gene lookup returns CDR1 SGHTA and CDR2 FQGNSA. CDR3 length: 15 residues. V lost 3 bases and J lost 5; bases outside the gene matches: 7. The CDR3 DNA reads TGTGCCAGCAGCTTTTCCCGGGACAGGGCCGAGACCCAGTACTTC. Protein: CASSFSRDRAETQYF. Using reference TRBV7-2 and TRBJ2-5 for the parts outside the CDR3, the full variable domain is GAGVSQSPSNKVTEKGKDVELRCDPISGHTALYWYRQSLGQGLEFLIYFQGNSAPDKSGLPSDRFSAERTGGSVSTLTIQRTQQEDSAVYLCASSFSRDRAETQYFGPGTRLLVL.

This chain uses TRBV6-5 with TRBJ2-7; possible D gene TRBD2, 6 bases. This CDR3 region has 12 residues. V was cut by 6 bases and J by 3 bases, with 9 bases left in between. Germline lookup yields CDR1 MNHEY and CDR2 SVGAGI. This chain's CDR3 is CASSAGSYEQYF. The CDR3 DNA sequence: TGTGCCAGCAGCGCGGGGAGCTACGAGCAGTACTTC.

The chain links TRBV7-9 to TRBJ1-1, with 7 bases fitting TRBD1. The CDR3 has 18 amino acids. CDR1 and CDR2 from the germline V gene are SEHNR and FQNEAQ (reference sequence). J lost 0 bases, V lost 0 bases, and 10 bases had no gene match. The CDR3 nucleotides are TGTGCCAGCAGCTTAGCGGAGAGGGACAGAGGCTTGAACACTGAAGCTTTCTTT. The encoded protein is CASSLAERDRGLNTEAFF.

This chain connects TRBV5-6 to TRBJ1-5, with a tentative D call TRBD1 (6 bases). This CDR3 is built from 16 residues. The germline V gene encodes CDR1 SGHDT and CDR2 YYEEEE. Trimming removed 1 base at V and 3 bases at J, with 14 bases between. CDR3 in DNA: TGTGCCAGCAGCTTGACCGGGGGGGCTAACAATCAGCCCCAGCATTTT. Its translation is CASSLTGGANNQPQHF. Combining the CDR3 with reference TRBV5-6 and TRBJ1-5 gives the whole variable domain DAGVTQSPTHLIKTRGQQVTLRCSPKSGHDTVSWYQQALGQGPQFIFQYYEEEERQRGNFPDRFSGHQFPNYSSELNVNALLLGDSALYLCASSLTGGANNQPQHFGDGTRLSIL.

V usage is TRBV2 and J usage is TRBJ1-5; 7 bases line up with TRBD1. Germline lookup yields CDR1 SNHLY and CDR2 FYNNEI. CDR3 size: 14 residues. Unmatched junction bases numbered 6, after V lost 6 bases and J lost 4 bases. This chain's CDR3 is CASRPDRRNQPQHF. DNA of the CDR3: TGTGCCAGCAGACCGGACAGGAGAAATCAGCCCCAGCATTTT.

In nucleotides, the CDR3 is TGTGCCAGCATCGGCAGGTCAGACACTGAAGCTTTCTTT. The encoded protein is CASIGRSDTEAFF. The chain joins TRBV2 to TRBJ1-1; D is undetermined. This CDR3 spans 13 amino acids. The V gene lost 7 bases and the J gene lost 3 bases, with 12 bases spanning the gap. Per the germline V gene, CDR1 is SNHLY and CDR2 is FYNNEI.

The chain recombines TRBV7-2 with TRBJ1-5; 10 nucleotides agree with TRBD1. The CDR3 contains 17 residues. The V segment lost 5 bases and the J segment 1 base; nucleotides outside the gene matches: 8. Germline CDR1 SGHTA, CDR2 FQGNSA. This CDR3 reads CASSPGQGIRSNQPQHF. DNA for the CDR3: TGTGCCAGCAGCCCGGGACAGGGGATTCGGAGCAATCAGCCCCAGCATTTT.

With regard to this clone: Other DNA sequences in the same sample also yield this CDR3. The rearrangement uses TRBV7-2 and TRBJ2-3, with TRBD2 matching over 11 bases. V lost 5 bases to trimming and J lost 3 bases; unmatched junction nucleotides: 4. The CDR3 spans 15 residues. CDR1 and CDR2 from the germline V gene are SGHTA and FQGNSA. CDR3 sequence: CASSTLAGGTDTQYF. The CDR3 DNA follows: TGTGCCAGCAGCACTCTAGCGGGAGGTACAGATACGCAGTATTTT.

The chain links TRBV14 to TRBJ2-5; 15 bases are a match to TRBD2. CDR3 length: 19 amino acids. With 0 bases clipped from V and 4 bases from J, the junction kept 9 bases outside the gene matches. Germline lookup yields CDR1 SGHDN and CDR2 FVKESK. CDR3 loop: CASSQDMWTSGGAGETQYF. The CDR3 nucleotides are TGTGCCAGCAGCCAAGACATGTGGACTAGCGGGGGGGCCGGAGAGACCCAGTACTTC.

At least ten counts were recorded for this clone. The chain couples TRBV5-1 to TRBJ2-7; 7 bases fit TRBD1. Germline loops: CDR1 SGHRS, CDR2 YFSETQ. This CDR3 region has 12 residues. V trimming: 3 bases; J trimming: 6 bases; junction bases outside the gene matches: 3. The chain's CDR3 is CASSWDRSEQYF. The CDR3 DNA reads TGCGCCAGCAGCTGGGACAGAAGCGAGCAGTACTTC.

The table lists this clone with many counts. V gene TRBV6-1 combines with J gene TRBJ1-3; possible D gene TRBD1, 6 bases. This CDR3 has 17 amino acids. Germline V lookup: CDR1 MNHNS, CDR2 SASEGT. V lost 3 bases to trimming and J lost 0 bases, with 15 bases between them. CDR3 sequence reads: CASSDDRLRGSGNTIYF. CDR3 bases: TGTGCCAGCAGTGACGACAGGTTGAGGGGCTCTGGAAACACCATATATTTT.

The table lists this clone with a few counts. This rearrangement joins TRBV10-1 to TRBJ1-5, with a tentative D call TRBD1 (6 bases). There are 14 residues in the CDR3. Per the germline V gene, CDR1 is WNHNN and CDR2 is SYGVQD (reference sequence). Between the trimmed V and J ends, which lost 9 bases and 3 bases, there was a span of 15 bases. The CDR3 spells CARRTASFNQPQHF. As DNA, the CDR3 is TGCGCCAGGCGGACAGCATCTTTCAATCAGCCCCAGCATTTT.

This chain links TRBV10-3 with TRBJ1-4, with D possibly TRBD1 on 6 matching bases. Deletions cut 3 bases from V and 8 bases from J, with 13 bases between. Germline V CDR1 and CDR2: ENHRY, SYGVKD. The CDR3 is 14 residues long. In DNA, the CDR3 is TGTGCCATCAGTGATTCACAGGGTAACGAAAAACTGTTTTTT. Translation: CAISDSQGNEKLFF.

This chain links TRBV2 with TRBJ2-1, with TRBD2 matching 7 bases. The V gene end was trimmed by 6 bases and the J gene end by 1 base; junction bases not matched to a gene: 6. This CDR3 contains 15 residues. Per germline, CDR1 SNHLY and CDR2 FYNNEI. CDR3 residues: CASSGLRGSYNEQFF. The CDR3 nucleotides read TGTGCCAGCAGCGGCCTGCGGGGGTCCTACAATGAGCAGTTCTTC.

The CDR3 reads CALTGITEAFF. The CDR3 DNA reads as TGTGCCCTGACCGGGATCACTGAAGCTTTCTTT. The V and J genes are TRBV30 and TRBJ1-1; D uncertain. V lost 8 bases and J lost 4, with 11 bases in between. The CDR3 covers 11 residues. The germline CDR1 and CDR2 sequences are GTSNPN and SVGIG (reference sequence).

The CDR3 DNA reads as TGTGCCAGCAGTGCCCGGACAGCGGTGACTGGCTACACCTTC. It is translated as CASSARTAVTGYTF. The rearrangement uses TRBV27 and TRBJ1-2, with TRBD1 as a possible D gene (6 bases). Germline assignment: CDR1 MNHEY and CDR2 SMNVEV (reference sequence). Trimming removed 5 bases from V and 7 bases from J, with 17 bases in between. The CDR3 length is 14 residues.

The chain links TRBV10-3 to TRBJ2-5; TRBD1 might be the D (6 bases). The V gene lost 6 bases and the J gene lost 2 bases, with 13 bases spanning the gap. The CDR3 length is 14 residues. Germline assignment: CDR1 ENHRY and CDR2 SYGVKD. The CDR3 DNA is TGTGCCATCAGCACCGGGACATCTCAAGAGACCCAGTACTTC. Amino acid sequence: CAISTGTSQETQYF.

The gene calls are TRBV30 and TRBJ1-2; 8 bases are shared with TRBD1. The CDR3 spans 13 residues. J was trimmed by 3 bases and V by 6 bases; bases with no gene match: 6. Germline V gene sequence: CDR1 GTSNPN, CDR2 SVGIG (reference sequence). CDR3 amino acids: CACFSRGHYGYTF. DNA of the CDR3: TGTGCCTGTTTCTCCAGGGGGCACTATGGCTACACCTTC.

This chain's CDR3 is CASSFRGINTEAFF. In DNA form, the CDR3 reads TGTGCCAGCAGTTTCAGGGGGATAAACACTGAAGCTTTCTTT. The chain links TRBV6-5 to TRBJ1-1, with TRBD1 matching 7 bases. The CDR3 is made up of 14 amino acids. CDR1 is MNHEY, CDR2 SVGAGI, per germline. Trimming took 4 bases from V and 2 from J; bases not matched to a gene: 4.

This chain connects TRBV30 to TRBJ1-1; D is undetermined. This CDR3 has 12 residues. The germline CDR1 and CDR2 sequences are GTSNPN and SVGIG (reference sequence). The ends were cut back, 4 bases at V and 8 bases at J, with 14 bases in the middle. The CDR3 protein is CAWNRGRVEAFF. CDR3 bases: TGTGCCTGGAACCGAGGGAGGGTAGAAGCTTTCTTT. Combining the CDR3 with reference TRBV30 and TRBJ1-1 gives the whole variable domain SQTIHQWPATLVQPVGSPLSLECTVEGTSNPNLYWYRQAAGRGLQLLFYSVGIGQISSEVPQNLSASRPQDRQFILSSKKLLLSDSGFYLCAWNRGRVEAFFGQGTRLTVV.

The chain recombines TRBV14 with TRBJ1-1, with 11 bases aligning to TRBD1. Unmatched junction bases numbered 3, after V lost 0 bases and J lost 6 bases. The CDR3 length is 15 residues. The germline V gene has CDR1 SGHDN and CDR2 FVKESK. CDR3 sequence (DNA): TGTGCCAGCAGCCAAGAGGACAGGGGGCGGGCTGAAGCTTTCTTT. This codes for CASSQEDRGRAEAFF.

The chain joins TRBV15 to TRBJ2-5, with D possibly being TRBD2 (7 bases). Between the trimmed V and J ends, which lost 1 base and 1 base, there was a span of 16 bases. CDR1 LNHNV and CDR2 YYDKDF come from the germline V gene (reference sequence). The CDR3 covers 17 residues. CDR3 DNA: TGTGCCACCAGCAGAGGCGCGGTCCGGGGGGCCCAAGAGACCCAGTACTTC. Translated, it gives CATSRGAVRGAQETQYF.

CDR3 coding DNA: TGTGCCATCAGTGATAAAAGGGGTGGCGAAAAACTGTTTTTT. Translated, it gives CAISDKRGGEKLFF. The gene calls are TRBV10-3 and TRBJ1-4; D is perhaps TRBD1 (5 bases). The CDR3 runs 14 residues. Per germline, CDR1 ENHRY and CDR2 SYGVKD. The germline V and J ends were trimmed by 3 bases and 8 bases, with 13 bases remaining between them.

The V and J genes are TRBV5-6 and TRBJ2-2; no firm D call. V was shortened by 0 bases and J by 2 bases, with 8 bases between the two germline ends. The CDR3 runs to 15 residues. CDR1 is SGHDT and CDR2 is YYEEEE in the germline V gene. The DNA for the CDR3 is TGTGCCAGCAGCTTGGAGCCATTTAACACCGGGGAGCTGTTTTTT. This codes for CASSLEPFNTGELFF.

The J gene is TRBJ1-5, the V gene TRBV2; no definite D call. In germline, CDR1 is SNHLY, CDR2 FYNNEI. CDR3 length: 14 residues. V gave up 1 base and J gave up 8 bases, with 12 bases separating them. Here the CDR3 reads CASSEGAAGEPQHF. In DNA, the CDR3 is TGTGCCAGCAGTGAAGGGGCGGCCGGGGAGCCCCAGCATTTT.

The V gene is TRBV4-1, the J gene TRBJ2-1, with D tentatively TRBD2 (6 bases). V lost 1 base, J lost 0 bases, and 19 bases lay in between. The CDR3 length is 19 residues. CDR1 is MGHRA, CDR2 YSYEKL, per germline. DNA for the CDR3: TGCGCCAGCAGCCAAGTAGGAGTCCCGGGACTGAGCTCCTACAATGAGCAGTTCTTC. Translating gives CASSQVGVPGLSSYNEQFF.

The chain employs TRBV24-1 and TRBJ1-3, with 7 nucleotides matching TRBD1. The J segment lost 8 bases and the V segment lost 6 bases, leaving 15 bases of the junction unmatched. The CDR3 contains 16 residues. Germline V gene data show CDR1 as KGHDR and CDR2 as SFDVKD. CDR3 in DNA: TGTGCCACCAGTCACCGGACAGGCGCCAGCTCGGACACCATATATTTT. Translating gives CATSHRTGASSDTIYF.